The 15 T cell receptor beta chains presented below share a single source sample, sequenced in a study of glioma-infiltrating T cells. The iRepertoire nested amplicon-rescue multiplex PCR amplified TCR alpha and beta CDR3s from RNA. TCRdb itself ran the multiplex PCR reads through MiXCR, one entry per CDR3 protein. The table has roughly 350,000 distinct CDR3 sequences, roughly 41% seen once. The sample taken for sequencing was glioma tissue, nonneoplastic brain tissue, or PBMCs (not recorded which). The source is a human donor with low-grade glioma or glioblastoma, undergoing nonglioma brain surgery, or in good health (not recorded which).

For this clonotype: The conserved phenylalanine or tryptophan normally closing the CDR3 is absent here, so this likely arose from a read error. The chain is built from TRBV4-1 and TRBJ2-3; D unclear. This CDR3 is 14 amino acids long. V shed 0 bases and J shed 4 bases, with 8 bases lying between them. Germline CDR1 is MGHRA and CDR2 is YSYEKL. CDR3 amino acids: CASSQDRESDTQYL. Here the CDR3 DNA reads TGCGCCAGCAGCCAAGATCGCGAGTCAGATACGCAGTATCTT.

The CDR3 nucleotides are TGTGCCAGCAGTTTGATAGCGGGAGGGGCTCACGAGCAGTACTTC. Translating gives CASSLIAGGAHEQYF. The chain employs TRBV12-3 or TRBV12-4 and TRBJ2-7, with TRBD2 matching 11 bases. CDR3 size: 15 residues. Trimming at V came to 3 bases and at J to 5 bases, leaving 6 bases not matched to a gene.

The CDR3 spells CASSSSNLKQPQHF. The CDR3 DNA is TGTGCCAGCAGCTCTAGTAACCTGAAACAGCCCCAGCATTTT. The chain carries TRBV7-9 and TRBJ1-5, with no clear D. Trimming shortened V by 4 bases and J by 7 bases, and 14 bases separated the two germline ends. The CDR3 covers 14 residues. Germline CDR1 reads SEHNR; CDR2 reads FQNEAQ (reference sequence).

The table lists this clonotype with a few counts. This chain joins TRBV7-2 and TRBJ2-6; 7 bases line up with TRBD1. Germline CDR1 and CDR2: SGHTA and FQGNSA. V shed 0 bases, J shed 0 bases, and the junction held 8 bases outside the gene matches. The CDR3 covers 19 residues. Written as DNA, the CDR3 is TGTGCCAGCAGCTTAGCGCTCACGGGGACAGCCTCTGGGGCCAACGTCCTGACTTTC. Translation gives CASSLALTGTASGANVLTF.

This clonotype was detected once. J is TRBJ2-5 and V is TRBV28; D unclear. The length of the CDR3 is 14 residues. CDR1 is MDHEN and CDR2 is SYDVKM in the germline V gene. The DNA for the CDR3 is TGTGACCGCTCATCTCCCGGGCCACGAGAGACCCAGTACTTC. The encoded protein is CDRSSPGPRETQYF. Variable domain in full (rest from reference TRBV28 and TRBJ2-5): DVKVTQSSRYLVKRTGEKVFLECVQDMDHENMFWYRQDPGLGLRLIYFSYDVKMKEKGDIPEGYSVSREKKERFSLILESASTNQTSMYLCDRSSPGPRETQYFGPGTRLLVL.

The chain has TRBV2 and TRBJ2-6; 9 nucleotides align to TRBD1. The trim removed 6 bases at V and 0 bases at J, leaving 3 bases unmatched. Germline V gene lookup returns CDR1 SNHLY and CDR2 FYNNEI. The CDR3 covers 16 residues. The CDR3 coding sequence is TGTGCCAGCAGCGAGACAGGGGGCTCTGGGGCCAACGTCCTGACTTTC. This encodes CASSETGGSGANVLTF.

Notes on this clonotype: The junction departs from germline at one end; a sequencing error may be responsible. This rearrangement joins TRBV7-2 to TRBJ2-4; 7 positions agree with TRBD2. The CDR3 runs 14 residues. The germline CDR1 and CDR2 sequences are SGHTA and FQGNSA. The CDR3 DNA is TGTGCCAGCGGCTTAAAGCGGGAAGGGAACATTCAGTACTTC. Its protein product is CASGLKREGNIQYF.

The chain carries TRBV28 and TRBJ1-2; D may be TRBD1 (6 bases). Per germline, CDR1 MDHEN and CDR2 SYDVKM. The CDR3 length is 12 residues. Between the trimmed V and J ends, which lost 8 bases and 6 bases, there was a span of 13 bases. CDR3 DNA: TGTGCCAGCCGTCACAGGGAGGATGGCTACACCTTC. This gives the protein CASRHREDGYTF.

Only a few counts were recorded for this clonotype. The chain joins TRBV5-6 to TRBJ2-1; TRBD2 is a possible D gene (5 bases). The CDR3 runs 15 residues. V lost 3 bases, J lost 7 bases, and 17 bases lay in between. Germline CDR1 and CDR2: SGHDT and YYEEEE. CDR3 nucleotide sequence: TGTGCCAGCAGCTCCATGGCGAGGGCCTCGAATGAGCAGTTCTTC. Protein product: CASSSMARASNEQFF.

This clonotype was counted at least ten times. The chain links TRBV28 to TRBJ2-7; no clear D. Germline CDR1 MDHEN, CDR2 SYDVKM. This CDR3 comprises 13 residues. V lost 6 bases and J lost 4, with 13 bases in between. In DNA, the CDR3 is TGTGCCAGCAGCCCTATAGATGGATACGAGCAGTACTTC. It is translated as CASSPIDGYEQYF.

V usage is TRBV6-5 and J usage is TRBJ2-7; D may be TRBD2 (6 bases). The CDR3 is 16 amino acids. Trimming removed 8 bases at V and 7 bases at J, with 27 bases between. The germline CDR1 and CDR2 sequences are MNHEY and SVGAGI. DNA for the CDR3: TGTGCCAGCGGGAGGAGGGGCCCCTCCTCTTACAATGAGCAGTACTTC. It specifies CASGRRGPSSYNEQYF.

This clonotype has just a few counts. The chain links TRBV20-1 to TRBJ1-5, with D uncertain. Germline V CDR1 and CDR2: DFQATT, SNEGSKA (reference sequence). V was cut by 3 bases and J by 3 bases, with 15 bases left in between. The length of the CDR3 is 15 residues. The CDR3 bases are TGCAGTGCTAGGCTATCACGGGGTTTCAATCAGCCCCAGCATTTT. Translating gives CSARLSRGFNQPQHF.

In its sample, this clonotype was seen a few times. The gene calls are TRBV3-1 and TRBJ2-2; D gene unclear. The CDR3 covers 14 residues. Germline V gene sequence: CDR1 LGHDT, CDR2 YNNKEL (reference sequence). With 4 bases removed from V and 3 bases from J, the gap between germline ends came to 9 bases. CDR3 in amino acids: CASSPGPYTGELFF. The CDR3 coding sequence is TGTGCCAGCAGCCCAGGACCGTACACCGGGGAGCTGTTTTTT.

This sequence joins TRBV7-2 and TRBJ2-6, with D possibly being TRBD1 (6 bases). Per germline, CDR1 SGHTA and CDR2 FQGNSA. This CDR3 has 15 amino acids. Trimming removed 5 bases from V and 2 bases from J, with 10 bases in between. Here the CDR3 DNA reads TGTGCCAGCAGCGAACAGGGAGCTGGGGCCAACGTCCTGACTTTC. Its translation: CASSEQGAGANVLTF.

This clonotype was counted between two and nine times. The gene calls are TRBV7-2 and TRBJ2-7; the D gene is possibly TRBD1 (5 bases). The CDR3 extends over 14 amino acids. Germline V gene sequence: CDR1 SGHTA, CDR2 FQGNSA. V lost 3 bases and J 6 bases, leaving 15 bases between the germline ends. CDR3 residues: CASSLGRGVGEQYF. In DNA, the CDR3 is TGTGCCAGCAGCTTGGGGCGAGGAGTCGGCGAGCAGTACTTC.